The 14 T cell receptor beta chains listed next were all sequenced from one sample in a study of blood T cell repertoires in COVID-19. Measured with immunoSEQ multiplex PCR; TCRdb has only the in-frame clones, and not every one. The data contain around 120,000 clones, about 79% of them singletons. Sequenced material: peripheral blood. The source of these receptors is a man between 70 and 80 years old with acute or convalescent COVID-19.

The CDR3 loop is CASSQDSTGPTGTF. The CDR3 DNA is TGTGCCAGCAGCCAAGATTCGACAGGGCCTACGGGCACCTTC. V is TRBV3-1 (or the pseudogene TRBV3-2) and J is TRBJ1-2; 7 positions agree with TRBD1. Per the germline V gene, CDR1 is LGHDT and CDR2 is YNNKEL (reference sequence). The CDR3 runs 14 residues. The trim removed 0 bases at V and 13 bases at J, leaving 11 bases unmatched.

The J gene is TRBJ1-1, the V gene TRBV25-1; tentative D call: TRBD1 (5 bases). The length of the CDR3 is 15 residues. V gave up 4 bases and J gave up 5 bases, with 17 bases separating them. Per germline, CDR1 MGHDK and CDR2 SYGVNS. The CDR3 loop is CASSASLGRGTEAFF. CDR3 sequence (DNA): TGTGCCAGCAGTGCCTCTTTGGGGCGGGGTACTGAAGCTTTCTTT.

The chain links TRBV13 to TRBJ2-5, with 7 bases lining up with TRBD2. The CDR3 has 16 residues. Germline assignment: CDR1 PRHDT and CDR2 FYEKMQ (reference sequence). V lost 3 bases, J lost 1 base, and 8 bases stayed unmatched. Here the CDR3 DNA reads TGTGCCAGCAGCTTCCACCAGCGGGGCGCCCAAGAGACCCAGTACTTC. Residues: CASSFHQRGAQETQYF.

V usage is TRBV18 and J usage is TRBJ1-1, with 8 bases lining up with TRBD1. The trim removed 3 bases at V and 5 bases at J, leaving 8 bases unmatched. The CDR3 is 15 residues long. Germline values: CDR1 KGHSH, CDR2 LQKENI. CDR3 amino acids: CASSPGAGGRTEAFF. CDR3 nucleotides: TGTGCCAGCTCACCTGGGGCAGGGGGCAGAACTGAAGCTTTCTTT.

This chain's CDR3 is CASSSDRVGYGYTF. The CDR3 DNA reads TGTGCCAGCAGTTCAGACAGGGTTGGCTATGGCTACACCTTC. This chain connects TRBV27 to TRBJ1-2, with 7 positions matching TRBD1. The CDR3 spans 14 residues. V shed 4 bases and J 4 bases; nucleotides not matched to a gene: 6. Looked up from germline, CDR1 is MNHEY and CDR2 is SMNVEV (reference sequence).

The rearrangement links TRBV11-3 to TRBJ1-1, with D tentatively TRBD1 (5 bases). The V gene's germline CDR1 is SGHNT and CDR2 YENEEA. The CDR3 consists of 13 residues. V dropped 6 bases and J dropped 4 bases, with 12 bases sitting between them. For the CDR3, the DNA is TGTGCCAGCAGTCCGCAGGGAGGCACTGAAGCTTTCTTT. Protein: CASSPQGGTEAFF.

This clone was picked up many times. This chain joins TRBV11-2 and TRBJ1-2, with 9 bases lining up with TRBD1. This CDR3 region has 17 residues. V dropped 3 bases and J dropped 0; count of bases not matched to a gene: 8. Germline V gives CDR1 SGHAT, CDR2 FQNNGV. In DNA, the CDR3 is TGTGCCAGCAGCTTTGAACATAGGACAGGGGCTAACTATGGCTACACCTTC. It is translated as CASSFEHRTGANYGYTF.

This chain joins TRBV9 and TRBJ1-1, with 7 bases identical to TRBD1. Germline loops: CDR1 SGDLS, CDR2 YYNGEE. V was clipped by 7 bases and J by 6 bases; unmatched bases: 12. The CDR3 extends over 14 amino acids. This chain's CDR3 is CASGRTGSNAEAFF. The CDR3 bases are TGTGCCAGCGGCCGGACAGGCTCCAATGCTGAAGCTTTCTTT.

For this clone: Within the sample, other DNA sequences also encode this same CDR3. The chain couples TRBV18 to TRBJ1-5, with TRBD1 matching 8 bases. The length of the CDR3 is 15 residues. Germline V CDR1 and CDR2: KGHSH, LQKENI. V lost 3 bases, J lost 1 base, and 2 bases stayed unmatched. Here the CDR3 reads CASSPQGASNQPQHF. CDR3 sequence (DNA): TGTGCCAGCTCACCTCAGGGGGCGAGCAATCAGCCCCAGCATTTT.

The chain has TRBV4-3 and TRBJ2-3, with 11 bases matching TRBD2. Germline CDR1 and CDR2: LGHNA and YSLEER. CDR3 length equals 17 residues. V trimming: 0 bases; J trimming: 1 base; junction bases outside the gene matches: 3. The CDR3 coding sequence is TGCGCCAGCAGCCAAGATAGTAGCGGGGGGGGCACAGATACGCAGTATTTT. It specifies CASSQDSSGGGTDTQYF.

The V and J genes are TRBV9 and TRBJ1-1; 10 bases map to TRBD1. Germline values: CDR1 SGDLS, CDR2 YYNGEE. V trimming: 0 bases; J trimming: 7 bases; junction bases outside the gene matches: 9. The CDR3 consists of 16 residues. For the CDR3, the DNA is TGTGCCAGCAGCGTAGTCTCACTCAGGACAGGGGGTGAAGCTTTCTTT. Its translation: CASSVVSLRTGGEAFF.

The chain combines TRBV30 with TRBJ2-2, with D perhaps matching TRBD2 (5 bases). Trimming took 0 bases from V and 5 from J, leaving 7 bases between them. CDR1 and CDR2 from the germline V gene are GTSNPN and SVGIG (reference sequence). There are 13 residues in the CDR3. Here the CDR3 DNA reads TGTGCCTGGAGTGTACGGGGAACCGGGGAGCTGTTTTTT. It translates to CAWSVRGTGELFF.

The chain joins TRBV11-2 to TRBJ1-6; D gene unclear. Trimming left V 5 bases short and J 8 bases short, with 13 bases between. The CDR3 sequence is 14 residues long. Germline loops: CDR1 SGHAT, CDR2 FQNNGV. As DNA, the CDR3 is TGTGCCAGCAGCCTCCTCTCTGTAGATTCACCCCTCCACTTT. The encoded protein is CASSLLSVDSPLHF.

The rearrangement uses TRBV5-4 and TRBJ1-2, with 8 bases matching TRBD1. Trimming cost V 3 bases and J 1 base; bases outside gene matches: 8. The V gene's germline CDR1 is SGHNT and CDR2 YYREEE (reference sequence). This CDR3 comprises 16 residues. CDR3 sequence reads: CASSSPGQDNNYGYTF. CDR3 nucleotide sequence: TGTGCCAGCAGCTCGCCGGGACAGGATAATAACTATGGCTACACCTTC.